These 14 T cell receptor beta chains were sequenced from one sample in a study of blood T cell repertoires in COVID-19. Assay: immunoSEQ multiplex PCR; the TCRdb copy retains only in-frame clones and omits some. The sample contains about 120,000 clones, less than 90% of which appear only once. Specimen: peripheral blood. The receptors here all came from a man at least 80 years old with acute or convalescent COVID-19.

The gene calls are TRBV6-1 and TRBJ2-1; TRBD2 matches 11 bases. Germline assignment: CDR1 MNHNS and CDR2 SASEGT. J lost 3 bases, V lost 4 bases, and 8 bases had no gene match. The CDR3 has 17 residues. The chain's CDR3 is CASSVYSGGAVYNEQFF. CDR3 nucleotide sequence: TGTGCCAGCAGTGTCTATAGCGGGGGGGCAGTCTACAATGAGCAGTTCTTC.

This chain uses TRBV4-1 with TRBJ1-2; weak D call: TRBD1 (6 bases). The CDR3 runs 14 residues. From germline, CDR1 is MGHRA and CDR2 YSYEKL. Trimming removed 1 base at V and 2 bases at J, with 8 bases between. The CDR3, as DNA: TGCGCCAGCAGCCAAGCCGGACAGAACTATGGCTACACCTTC. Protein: CASSQAGQNYGYTF.

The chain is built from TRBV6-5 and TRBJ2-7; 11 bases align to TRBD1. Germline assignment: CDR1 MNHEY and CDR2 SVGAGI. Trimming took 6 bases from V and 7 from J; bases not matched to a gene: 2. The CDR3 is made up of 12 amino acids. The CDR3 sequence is CASRDRGREQYF. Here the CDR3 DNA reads TGTGCCAGCAGGGACAGGGGGCGAGAGCAGTACTTC.

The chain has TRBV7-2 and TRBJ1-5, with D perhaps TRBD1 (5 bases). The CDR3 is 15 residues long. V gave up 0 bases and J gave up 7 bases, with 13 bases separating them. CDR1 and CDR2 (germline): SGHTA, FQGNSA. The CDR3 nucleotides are TGTGCCAGCAGCTTAGCAGGTTGGGGCGGACAGCCCCAGCATTTT. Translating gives CASSLAGWGGQPQHF.

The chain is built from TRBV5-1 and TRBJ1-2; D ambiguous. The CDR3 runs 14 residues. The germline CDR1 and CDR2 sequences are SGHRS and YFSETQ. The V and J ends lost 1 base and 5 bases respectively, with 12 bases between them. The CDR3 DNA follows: TGCGCCAGCAGCTTGTATTCAGATTATTATGGCTACACCTTC. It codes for CASSLYSDYYGYTF.

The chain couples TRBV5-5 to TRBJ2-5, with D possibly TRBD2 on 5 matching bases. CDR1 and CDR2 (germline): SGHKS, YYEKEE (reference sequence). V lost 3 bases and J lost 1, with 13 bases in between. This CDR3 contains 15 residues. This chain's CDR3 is CASSSWGVFQETQYF. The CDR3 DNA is TGTGCCAGCAGCTCGTGGGGAGTGTTCCAAGAGACCCAGTACTTC.

The CDR3 region has the DNA TGTGCCAGCACCCCCTCAGGGGCTGGCTCATCGCCCCTCCACTTT. Its translation: CASTPSGAGSSPLHF. This sequence joins TRBV6-5 and TRBJ1-6, with D perhaps TRBD1 (6 bases). V was pared by 7 bases and J by 13 bases, with 23 bases between. This CDR3 is built from 15 residues. Germline lookup yields CDR1 MNHEY and CDR2 SVGAGI.

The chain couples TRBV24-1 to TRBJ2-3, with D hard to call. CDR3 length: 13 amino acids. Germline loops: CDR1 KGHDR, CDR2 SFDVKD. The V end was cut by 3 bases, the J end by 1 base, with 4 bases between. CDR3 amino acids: CATSDARTDTQYF. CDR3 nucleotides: TGTGCCACCAGTGATGCGCGCACAGATACGCAGTATTTT.

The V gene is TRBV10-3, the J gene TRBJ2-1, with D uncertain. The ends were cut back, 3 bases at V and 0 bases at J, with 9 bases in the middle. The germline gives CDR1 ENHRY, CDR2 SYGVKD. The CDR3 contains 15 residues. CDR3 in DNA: TGTGCCATCAGTGATATCTCGGGCTCCTACAATGAGCAGTTCTTC. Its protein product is CAISDISGSYNEQFF.

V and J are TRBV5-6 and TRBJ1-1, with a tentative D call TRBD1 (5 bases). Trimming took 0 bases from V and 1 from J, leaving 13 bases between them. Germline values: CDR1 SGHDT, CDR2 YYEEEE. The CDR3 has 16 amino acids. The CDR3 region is CASSLAGGRENTEAFF. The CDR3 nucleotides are TGTGCCAGCAGCTTGGCCGGGGGAAGGGAGAACACTGAAGCTTTCTTT.

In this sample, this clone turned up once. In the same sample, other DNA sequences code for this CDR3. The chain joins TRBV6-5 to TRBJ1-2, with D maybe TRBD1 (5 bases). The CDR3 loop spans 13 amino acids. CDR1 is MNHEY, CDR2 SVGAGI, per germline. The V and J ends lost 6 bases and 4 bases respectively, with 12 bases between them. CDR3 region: CASRGTGGYGYTF. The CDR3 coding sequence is TGTGCCAGCAGGGGTACAGGCGGCTATGGCTACACCTTC.

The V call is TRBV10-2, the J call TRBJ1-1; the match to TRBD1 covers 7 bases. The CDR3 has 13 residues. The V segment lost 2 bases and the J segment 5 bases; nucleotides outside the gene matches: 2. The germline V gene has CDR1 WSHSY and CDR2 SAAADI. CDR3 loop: CASSETGETEAFF. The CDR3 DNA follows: TGCGCCAGCAGTGAGACAGGGGAAACTGAAGCTTTCTTT.

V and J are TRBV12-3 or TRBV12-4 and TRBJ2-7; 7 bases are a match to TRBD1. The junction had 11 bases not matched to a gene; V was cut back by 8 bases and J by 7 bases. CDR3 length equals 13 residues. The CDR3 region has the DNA TGTGCCAGCCGACCGACAGGGCCAGGGGAGCAGTACTTC. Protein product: CASRPTGPGEQYF.

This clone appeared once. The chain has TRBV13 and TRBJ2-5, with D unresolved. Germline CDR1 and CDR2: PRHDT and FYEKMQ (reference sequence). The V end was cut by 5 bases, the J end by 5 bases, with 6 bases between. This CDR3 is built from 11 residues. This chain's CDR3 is CASSPLETQYF. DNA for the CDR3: TGTGCCAGCAGCCCACTCGAGACCCAGTACTTC.